The next 29 T cell receptor beta chains were all read from a single sample in a study of CD8+ T cells in alopecia areata. Sequencing relied on a cDNA template that was reverse transcribed from extracted RNA. Profiling relied on immunoSEQ multiplex PCR, and the TCRdb table lists in-frame clones only, not all of them. There are 130,000 or so clones in the sample; more than 85% occur only once, and about 12% lies in the top ten. Treatment here: oral pan-JAK inhibitor, 5-10 mg twice daily. The source was CD8+ T cells sorted from blood, collected at week 4, from a patient treated with tofacitinib. These receptors were collected from a human donor with alopecia areata.

The CDR3 loop reads CASSLGDRGNEQFF. CDR3 in DNA: TGCGCCAGCAGCTTGGGAGACAGGGGTAATGAGCAGTTCTTC. The rearrangement links TRBV5-1 to TRBJ2-1, with TRBD1 matching 8 bases. The CDR3 runs 14 residues. V shed 0 bases, J shed 7 bases, and the junction held 3 bases outside the gene matches. The germline V gene encodes CDR1 SGHRS and CDR2 YFSETQ.

V and J are TRBV27 and TRBJ2-7; D call uncertain. This CDR3 region has 13 residues. Per the germline V gene, CDR1 is MNHEY and CDR2 is SMNVEV (reference sequence). V dropped 3 bases and J dropped 2 bases, with 8 bases sitting between them. In DNA, the CDR3 is TGTGCCAGCAGTTTTTCGCCGACCTACGAGCAGTACTTC. It yields the protein CASSFSPTYEQYF.

This rearrangement joins TRBV27 to TRBJ2-7; no clear D. The ends were cut back, 0 bases at V and 3 bases at J, with 12 bases in the middle. Per germline, CDR1 MNHEY and CDR2 SMNVEV (reference sequence). The CDR3 has 15 amino acids. CDR3 in amino acids: CASSLSHTTDYEQYF. CDR3 coding DNA: TGTGCCAGCAGTTTATCGCACACGACGGACTACGAGCAGTACTTC.

The J gene is TRBJ2-1, the V gene TRBV2; the match to TRBD2 covers 11 bases. Germline CDR1 and CDR2: SNHLY and FYNNEI. Trimming cost V 7 bases and J 4 bases; bases outside gene matches: 9. This CDR3 contains 16 residues. The CDR3 here is CASTIAGGPRYNEQFF. CDR3 DNA sequence: TGTGCCAGCACTATAGCGGGAGGGCCCCGATACAATGAGCAGTTCTTC.

This chain links TRBV19 with TRBJ2-7; no clear D gene. Germline CDR1 reads LNHDA; CDR2 reads SQIVND (reference sequence). The CDR3 is made up of 12 amino acids. Trimming left V 5 bases short and J 5 bases short, with 10 bases between. The chain's CDR3 is CASSPSVHEQYF. The CDR3 DNA reads as TGTGCCAGTAGTCCCAGTGTTCACGAGCAGTACTTC. Based on the CDR3 plus reference TRBV19 and TRBJ2-7, the full variable domain is DGGITQSPKYLFRKEGQNVTLSCEQNLNHDAMYWYRQDPGQGLRLIYYSQIVNDFQKGDIAEGYSVSREKKESFPLTVTSAQKNPTAFYLCASSPSVHEQYFGPGTRLTVT.

The chain combines TRBV27 with TRBJ2-3; no clear D. Trimming took 1 base from V and 0 from J, leaving 11 bases between them. This CDR3 spans 16 amino acids. Germline assignment: CDR1 MNHEY and CDR2 SMNVEV (reference sequence). CDR3 DNA sequence: TGTGCCAGCAGTTTATTGAGTTCAGCGAGCACAGATACGCAGTATTTT. Translated, it gives CASSLLSSASTDTQYF.

The chain combines TRBV19 with TRBJ2-5, with D perhaps TRBD2 (6 bases). The V and J ends lost 5 bases and 2 bases respectively, with 15 bases between them. Germline V gives CDR1 LNHDA, CDR2 SQIVND (reference sequence). The CDR3 extends over 15 amino acids. The CDR3 DNA reads TGTGCCAGTAGTCCCGGGACTCTAAATCAAGAGACCCAGTACTTC. Protein: CASSPGTLNQETQYF.

V and J are TRBV4-1 and TRBJ2-7, with 14 nucleotides matching TRBD2. Trimming cost V 4 bases and J 4 bases; bases outside gene matches: 9. In germline, CDR1 is MGHRA, CDR2 YSYEKL. The CDR3 has 17 amino acids. This chain's CDR3 is CASSPSGTSGSSYEQYF. CDR3 nucleotides: TGCGCCAGCAGCCCCTCCGGGACTAGCGGGAGTTCGTACGAGCAGTACTTC.

This chain uses TRBV19 with TRBJ1-2; D unresolved. This CDR3 has 13 residues. Per the germline V gene, CDR1 is LNHDA and CDR2 is SQIVND (reference sequence). V gave up 9 bases and J gave up 4 bases, with 15 bases separating them. CDR3 coding DNA: TGTGCCAGCCTAGGGCAACTAATCTATGGCTACACCTTC. Translated, it gives CASLGQLIYGYTF.

V is TRBV6-1 and J is TRBJ2-5; 10 bases match TRBD1. Germline V gene sequence: CDR1 MNHNS, CDR2 SASEGT. The CDR3 runs 15 residues. With V trimmed by 2 bases and J by 5 bases, 5 bases remained unmatched. The CDR3: CASSELRTGGETQYF. CDR3 sequence (DNA): TGTGCCAGCAGTGAACTCCGGACAGGGGGTGAGACCCAGTACTTC.

CDR3 sequence (DNA): TGTGCCAGCCCGGGAGGGAATAATTCACCCCTCCACTTT. It specifies CASPGGNNSPLHF. This chain joins TRBV2 and TRBJ1-6; D is unresolved. V lost 8 bases, J lost 5 bases, and 10 bases lay in between. Germline CDR1 SNHLY, CDR2 FYNNEI. The CDR3 has 13 amino acids.

This chain uses TRBV21-1 with TRBJ2-7. TRBV21-1 is a listed pseudogene. The CDR3 is 14 residues long. The CDR3 spells CASSNPKESYEQYF. The CDR3 DNA is TGTGCCAGCAGCAACCCAAAGGAAAGTTACGAGCAGTACTTC.

The V gene is TRBV7-9, the J gene TRBJ2-7; D possibly corresponds to TRBD1 (6 bases). The germline V gene encodes CDR1 SEHNR and CDR2 FQNEAQ (reference sequence). The CDR3 consists of 15 residues. V was trimmed by 5 bases and J by 5 bases, leaving 19 bases between them. The CDR3 here is CASSGQTGMIDEQYF. As DNA, the CDR3 is TGTGCCAGCAGCGGGCAGACAGGCATGATCGACGAGCAGTACTTC.

This clone came up a few times. Distinct nucleotide sequences in the sample also encode this CDR3. This chain connects TRBV19 to TRBJ2-1; possibly TRBD1 for D (7 bases). The germline V gene encodes CDR1 LNHDA and CDR2 SQIVND (reference sequence). Between the trimmed V and J ends, which lost 5 bases and 3 bases, there was a span of 11 bases. There are 14 residues in the CDR3. This chain's CDR3 is CASSQGGDYNEQFF. CDR3 DNA sequence: TGTGCCAGTAGTCAGGGGGGCGACTACAATGAGCAGTTCTTC.

The chain carries TRBV13 and TRBJ2-6; the match to TRBD2 covers 7 bases. Germline loops: CDR1 PRHDT, CDR2 FYEKMQ (reference sequence). This CDR3 region has 19 residues. V gave up 5 bases and J gave up 2 bases; unmatched junction bases: 15. CDR3 nucleotides: TGTGCCAGCAGCGGGACTATGGCAGGGAGTTTGGCTGGGGCCAACGTCCTGACTTTC. Translating gives CASSGTMAGSLAGANVLTF. Based on the CDR3 plus reference TRBV13 and TRBJ2-6, the full variable domain is AAGVIQSPRHLIKEKRETATLKCYPIPRHDTVYWYQQGPGQDPQFLISFYEKMQSDKGSIPDRFSAQQFSDYHSELNMSSLELGDSALYFCASSGTMAGSLAGANVLTFGAGSRLTVL.

This chain uses TRBV9 with TRBJ2-5; 7 bases agree with TRBD1. This CDR3 is built from 15 residues. Germline CDR1 reads SGDLS; CDR2 reads YYNGEE. J was trimmed by 3 bases and V by 0 bases; bases with no gene match: 5. The CDR3 protein is CASSVGRQGKETQYF. CDR3 in DNA: TGTGCCAGCAGCGTAGGGAGACAGGGAAAAGAGACCCAGTACTTC.

This rearrangement joins TRBV9 to TRBJ2-7; possibly TRBD1 for D (6 bases). Germline V gene sequence: CDR1 SGDLS, CDR2 YYNGEE. The CDR3 has 13 residues. Trimming pared 0 bases from V and 7 bases from J, leaving 11 bases between. The CDR3 sequence is CASSVEGVEEQYF. CDR3 coding DNA: TGTGCCAGCAGCGTAGAGGGGGTCGAAGAGCAGTACTTC.

V and J are TRBV19 and TRBJ1-5; TRBD1 matches 7 bases. The CDR3 covers 15 residues. The germline V gene has CDR1 LNHDA and CDR2 SQIVND (reference sequence). V was clipped by 7 bases and J by 1 base; unmatched bases: 7. Here the CDR3 reads CASKNRGPSNQPQHF. CDR3 DNA sequence: TGTGCCAGTAAGAACAGGGGCCCCAGCAATCAGCCCCAGCATTTT.

The gene calls are TRBV25-1 and TRBJ2-7, with TRBD2 matching over 9 bases. The V and J ends lost 0 bases and 5 bases, in that order; junction bases with no gene match: 5. Germline loops: CDR1 MGHDK, CDR2 SYGVNS. CDR3 length equals 15 residues. CDR3: CASSEYGGGADEQYF. The DNA for the CDR3 is TGTGCCAGCAGTGAATACGGCGGGGGGGCGGACGAGCAGTACTTC.

The CDR3 reads CASNFQGRDQPQHF. As DNA, the CDR3 is TGTGCCAGCAACTTCCAGGGGCGCGATCAGCCCCAGCATTTT. The V gene is TRBV27, the J gene TRBJ1-5, with a weak D call TRBD1 (6 bases). Germline V CDR1 and CDR2: MNHEY, SMNVEV (reference sequence). V lost 7 bases, J lost 5 bases, and 15 bases lay in between. The CDR3 is made up of 14 amino acids.

The chain couples TRBV30 to TRBJ1-1, with 7 bases fitting TRBD1. Germline V lookup: CDR1 GTSNPN, CDR2 SVGIG (reference sequence). Losses at the gene ends were 4 bases for V and 0 bases for J; bases not matched to a gene: 2. The CDR3 length is 13 residues. The CDR3, as DNA: TGTGCCTGGAACAGGGGACTGAACACTGAAGCTTTCTTT. Protein sequence: CAWNRGLNTEAFF.

Only a few counts were recorded for this clone. The CDR3 DNA reads TGCAGCGGTGATTTCGGCGGGGGGGGGAATGAGCAGTTCTTC. It encodes CSGDFGGGGNEQFF. The chain carries TRBV29-1 and TRBJ2-1; 9 bases line up with TRBD2. The CDR3 covers 14 residues. Germline values: CDR1 SQVTM, CDR2 ANQGSEA. J lost 7 bases, V lost 7 bases, and 11 bases had no gene match.

V and J are TRBV15 and TRBJ1-4; 7 bases line up with TRBD1. The CDR3 sequence is 15 residues long. Per the germline V gene, CDR1 is LNHNV and CDR2 is YYDKDF (reference sequence). V gave up 3 bases and J gave up 5 bases; unmatched junction bases: 6. In DNA form, the CDR3 reads TGTGCCACCAGCAGCACAGGGGCCCTGAATGAAAAACTGTTTTTT. Protein: CATSSTGALNEKLFF.

The count of this clone is one. The V gene is TRBV27, the J gene TRBJ2-1; D is undetermined. Deletions cut 7 bases from V and 15 bases from J, with 19 bases between. CDR1 MNHEY and CDR2 SMNVEV come from the germline V gene (reference sequence). The CDR3 runs to 12 residues. The chain's CDR3 is CASNTGVGPPFF. The CDR3 nucleotides read TGTGCCAGCAATACCGGCGTCGGTCCCCCGTTCTTC.

The V and J genes are TRBV5-1 and TRBJ2-7; 10 nucleotides align to TRBD2. Germline V gene lookup returns CDR1 SGHRS and CDR2 YFSETQ. The CDR3 runs to 14 residues. Trimming took 0 bases from V and 5 from J; bases not matched to a gene: 2. CDR3 region: CASSLGLAGDEQYF. CDR3 sequence (DNA): TGCGCCAGCAGCTTGGGCCTAGCGGGAGACGAGCAGTACTTC.

The rearrangement joins TRBV5-6 to TRBJ2-1, with a possible D match to TRBD2 (6 bases). The CDR3 runs 15 residues. Trimming removed 4 bases at V and 0 bases at J, with 11 bases between. CDR1 is SGHDT, CDR2 YYEEEE, per germline. CDR3 nucleotide sequence: TGTGCCAGCAGCGTAGACGGGAGCTCCTACAATGAGCAGTTCTTC. Its protein is CASSVDGSSYNEQFF.

The V gene is TRBV6-6, the J gene TRBJ2-5; TRBD1 aligns across 9 bases. The germline V gene encodes CDR1 MNHNY and CDR2 SVGAGI (reference sequence). The V and J ends lost 3 bases and 1 base, in that order; junction bases with no gene match: 3. The CDR3 totals 15 residues. The CDR3 nucleotides read TGTGCCAGCAGTTATACAGGGGGCTCCCAAGAGACCCAGTACTTC. Its protein is CASSYTGGSQETQYF.

This clone was detected a few times. The chain combines TRBV10-3 with TRBJ1-1; maybe TRBD1 (5 bases). Germline CDR1 reads ENHRY; CDR2 reads SYGVKD. V was shortened by 10 bases and J by 7 bases, with 16 bases between the two germline ends. The CDR3 has 12 residues. The CDR3 loop reads CANGPGGNEAFF. CDR3 DNA sequence: TGTGCCAACGGTCCTGGGGGGAATGAAGCTTTCTTT.

This clone was found once. The V and J genes are TRBV30 and TRBJ1-2; D is possibly TRBD1 (6 bases). This CDR3 has 14 residues. V was cut by 3 bases and J by 4 bases, with 15 bases left in between. Germline CDR1 is GTSNPN and CDR2 is SVGIG (reference sequence). The CDR3 DNA reads TGTGCCTGGAGCCCGGGGACACTTGTCTATGGCTACACCTTC. It specifies CAWSPGTLVYGYTF.